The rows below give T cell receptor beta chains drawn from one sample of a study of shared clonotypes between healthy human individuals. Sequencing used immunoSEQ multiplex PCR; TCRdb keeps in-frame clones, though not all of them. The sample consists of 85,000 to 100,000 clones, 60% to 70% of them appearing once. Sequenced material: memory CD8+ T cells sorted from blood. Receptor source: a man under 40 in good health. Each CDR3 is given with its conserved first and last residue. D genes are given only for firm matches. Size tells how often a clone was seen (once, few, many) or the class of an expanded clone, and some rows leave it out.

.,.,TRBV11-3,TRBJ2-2,CASSLGGFYGGGELFF,TGTGCCAGCAGCTTAGGTGGATTTTATGGTGGCGGGGAGCTGTTTTTT
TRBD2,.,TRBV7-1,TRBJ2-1,CASSAGVAGNEQFF,TGTGCCAGCAGCGCCGGGGTAGCGGGCAATGAGCAGTTCTTC
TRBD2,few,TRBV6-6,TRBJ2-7,CASSRGVGAYEQYF,TGTGCCAGCAGCCGGGGGGTCGGGGCGTACGAGCAGTACTTC
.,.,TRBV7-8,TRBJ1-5,CASSLLATHGNQPQHF,TGTGCCAGCAGCTTATTAGCAACACACGGCAATCAGCCCCAGCATTTT
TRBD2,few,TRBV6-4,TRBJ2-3,CASSDSAGADTQYF,TGTGCCAGCAGTGACTCAGCGGGAGCAGATACGCAGTATTTT
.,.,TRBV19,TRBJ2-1,CASSFTQGHEQFF,TGTGCCAGTAGCTTTACACAGGGTCATGAGCAGTTCTTC
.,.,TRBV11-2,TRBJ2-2,CASSFGTGSGELFF,TGTGCCAGCAGCTTTGGAACAGGGTCCGGGGAGCTGTTTTTT
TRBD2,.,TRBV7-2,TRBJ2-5,CASSSGLAGWRQETQYF,TGTGCCAGCAGCTCGGGACTAGCGGGATGGCGGCAAGAGACCCAGTACTTC
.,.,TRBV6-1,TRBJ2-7,CASTTRGSYEQYF,TGTGCCAGCACCACCCGGGGCTCCTACGAGCAGTACTTC
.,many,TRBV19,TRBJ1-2,CASSIIAASLGYTF,TGTGCCAGTAGTATAATCGCAGCTTCGCTGGGCTACACCTTC
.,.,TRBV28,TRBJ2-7,CASSFPTYEQYF,TGTGCCAGCAGTTTCCCTACCTACGAGCAGTACTTC
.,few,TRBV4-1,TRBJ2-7,CASSLGDGDEQYF,TGCGCCAGCAGCTTAGGGGACGGTGACGAGCAGTACTTC
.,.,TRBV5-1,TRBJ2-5,CASSPGPNEETQYF,TGCGCCAGCAGCCCGGGGCCAAACGAAGAGACCCAGTACTTC
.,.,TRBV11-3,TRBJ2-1,CASSLDPGSYNEQFF,TGTGCCAGCAGCTTAGACCCGGGTTCCTACAATGAGCAGTTCTTC
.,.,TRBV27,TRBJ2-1,CASSFWGVGAGAYNEQFF,TGTGCCAGCAGTTTCTGGGGAGTTGGAGCGGGTGCTTACAATGAGCAGTTCTTC
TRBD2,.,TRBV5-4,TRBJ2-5,CASSLVGLAGLQESQYF,TGTGCCAGCAGCTTGGTCGGACTAGCAGGACTTCAAGAGAGCCAGTACTTC
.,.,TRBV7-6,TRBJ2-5,CASSSALETQYF,TGTGCCAGCAGCTCGGCCCTCGAGACCCAGTACTTC
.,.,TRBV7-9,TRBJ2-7,CASSLGDTLEQYF,TGTGCCAGCAGCTTAGGGGACACCCTCGAGCAGTACTTC
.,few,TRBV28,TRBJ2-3,CASSKGATSTDTQYF,TGTGCCAGCAGTAAAGGGGCAACTAGCACAGATACGCAGTATTTT
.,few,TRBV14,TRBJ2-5,CASSQEPLYQETQYF,TGTGCCAGCAGCCAAGAGCCCCTGTACCAAGAGACCCAGTACTTC
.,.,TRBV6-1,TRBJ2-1,CASSDSAGSYNEQFF,TGTGCCAGCAGTGACTCAGCGGGCTCCTACAATGAGCAGTTCTTC
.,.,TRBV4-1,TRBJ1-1,CASSQDSIGPQNTEAFF,TGCGCCAGCAGCCAAGATAGTATAGGACCGCAGAACACTGAAGCTTTCTTT
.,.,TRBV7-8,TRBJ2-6,CASRLARGRKNPGANVLTF,TGTGCCAGTAGGCTTGCCCGAGGGCGGAAAAACCCTGGGGCCAACGTCCTGACTTTC
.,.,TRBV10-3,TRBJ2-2,CAISESAVNTGELFF,TGTGCCATCAGTGAGTCTGCCGTGAACACCGGGGAGCTGTTTTTT
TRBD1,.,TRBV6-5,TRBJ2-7,CASSHGTGGYEQYF,TGTGCCAGCAGTCACGGGACAGGGGGCTACGAGCAGTACTTC
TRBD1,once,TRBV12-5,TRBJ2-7,CASDRGPYEQYF,TGTGCTAGCGACAGGGGCCCCTACGAGCAGTACTTC
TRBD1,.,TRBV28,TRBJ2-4,CASSGWDRGKTAKNIQYF,TGTGCCAGCAGCGGCTGGGACAGGGGAAAGACGGCCAAAAACATTCAGTACTTC
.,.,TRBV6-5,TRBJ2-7,CASSWQGSYEQYF,TGTGCCAGCAGTTGGCAGGGCTCCTACGAGCAGTACTTC
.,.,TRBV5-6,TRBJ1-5,CASSLVGGQPQHF,TGTGCCAGCAGCTTGGTGGGCGGGCAGCCCCAGCATTTT
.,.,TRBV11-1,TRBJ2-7,CASARRGLSYEQYF,TGTGCCAGCGCCCGGCGGGGATTATCCTACGAGCAGTACTTC
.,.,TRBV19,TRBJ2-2,CASSITGSTGELFF,TGTGCCAGTAGTATAACAGGGTCAACCGGGGAGCTGTTTTTT
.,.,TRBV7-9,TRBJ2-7,CASSALEDYSYDEQYF,TGTGCCAGCAGCGCTTTGGAGGACTATTCTTACGACGAGCAGTACTTC
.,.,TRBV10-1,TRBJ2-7,CASSAQGHPYEQYF,TGCGCCAGCAGTGCCCAAGGTCACCCCTACGAGCAGTACTTC
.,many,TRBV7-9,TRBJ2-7,CASSLAGTPYEQYF,TGTGCCAGCAGCTTGGCCGGGACTCCCTACGAGCAGTACTTC
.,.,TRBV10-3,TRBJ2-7,CAISVGSHSYEQYF,TGTGCCATCAGTGTGGGCTCGCACTCCTACGAGCAGTACTTC
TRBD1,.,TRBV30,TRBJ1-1,CASHTGTGVNEAFF,TGTGCCTCCCATACCGGGACAGGGGTGAATGAAGCTTTCTTT
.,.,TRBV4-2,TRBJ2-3,CASSQRKGNTDTQYF,TGTGCCAGCAGCCAGAGGAAGGGAAACACAGATACGCAGTATTTT
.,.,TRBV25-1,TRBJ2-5,CASSADPNGAAQYF,TGTGCCAGCAGTGCGGACCCGAACGGTGCGGCCCAGTACTTC
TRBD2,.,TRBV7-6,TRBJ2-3,CASSLIAGDGDTQYF,TGTGCCAGCAGCTTAATAGCGGGAGATGGTGATACGCAGTATTTT
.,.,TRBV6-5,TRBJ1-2,CASSEVGSGYTF,TGTGCCAGCAGTGAAGTGGGGAGTGGCTACACCTTC
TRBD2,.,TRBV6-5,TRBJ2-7,CASSPSGSSYEQYF,TGTGCCAGCTCGCCTAGCGGGAGTTCCTACGAGCAGTACTTC
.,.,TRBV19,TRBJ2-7,CASSSWTLTSSYEQYF,TGTGCCAGTAGTTCCTGGACTCTCACGAGCTCCTACGAGCAGTACTTC
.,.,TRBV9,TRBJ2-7,CASSEGGHFVDEQYF,TGTGCCAGCAGCGAGGGGGGACATTTCGTCGACGAGCAGTACTTC
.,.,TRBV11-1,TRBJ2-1,CASSLDGLHNEQFF,TGTGCCAGCAGCTTAGACGGACTTCACAATGAGCAGTTCTTC
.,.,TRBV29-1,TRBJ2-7,CSVGLLGGYEQYF,TGCAGCGTTGGCCTTCTGGGGGGCTACGAGCAGTACTTC
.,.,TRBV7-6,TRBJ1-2,CASSPSGAAYGYTF,TGTGCCAGCAGCCCGTCAGGGGCAGCCTATGGCTACACCTTC
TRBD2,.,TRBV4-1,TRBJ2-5,CASSQTSGRAGQETQYF,TGCGCCAGCAGCCAGACTAGCGGGAGGGCCGGACAAGAGACCCAGTACTTC
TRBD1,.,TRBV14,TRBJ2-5,CASQGQNQETQYF,TGTGCCAGTCAGGGACAGAACCAAGAGACCCAGTACTTC
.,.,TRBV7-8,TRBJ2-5,CASSLATFREETQYF,TGTGCCAGCAGCTTAGCGACTTTCAGGGAAGAGACCCAGTACTTC
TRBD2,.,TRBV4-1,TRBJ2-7,CASSQGLAGAYEQYF,TGCGCCAGCAGCCAAGGACTAGCGGGAGCCTACGAGCAGTACTTC
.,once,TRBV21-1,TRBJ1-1,CASSKAGQGGTEAFF,TGTGCCAGCAGCAAAGCAGGACAGGGCGGCACTGAAGCTTTCTTT
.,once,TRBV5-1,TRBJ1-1,CASSLVATSTEAFF,TGCGCCAGCAGCTTGGTCGCGACGAGCACTGAAGCTTTCTTT
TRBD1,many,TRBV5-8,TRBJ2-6,CASSLLGQGHSGANVLTF,TGTGCCAGCAGCTTGCTGGGACAGGGTCACTCTGGGGCCAACGTCCTGACTTTC
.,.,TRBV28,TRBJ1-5,CASSLGPGGVQPQHF,TGTGCCAGCAGTTTGGGACCCGGAGGCGTTCAGCCCCAGCATTTT
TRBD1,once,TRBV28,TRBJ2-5,CASSPQFNRGKTQYF,TGTGCCAGCAGTCCTCAATTCAACAGGGGGAAGACCCAGTACTTC
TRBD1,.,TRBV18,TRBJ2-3,CASSPARGSSYTDTQYF,TGTGCCAGCTCACCTGCCAGGGGGTCCTCCTACACAGATACGCAGTATTTT
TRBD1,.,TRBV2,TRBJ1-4,CASRAGTGVSEKLFF,TGTGCCAGCAGGGCCGGGACAGGGGTCTCTGAAAAACTGTTTTTT
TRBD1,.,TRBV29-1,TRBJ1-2,CSVEGQGAKGYTF,TGCAGCGTTGAAGGGCAGGGGGCGAAGGGCTACACCTTC
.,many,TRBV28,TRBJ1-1,CASSSPTAREAFF,TGTGCCAGCAGTTCACCGACAGCTAGAGAAGCTTTCTTT
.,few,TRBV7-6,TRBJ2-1,CASSWLSSHNEQFF,TGTGCCAGCAGCTGGTTGAGTTCCCACAATGAGCAGTTCTTC